This T cell receptor (beta chain) appears in the sequencing data of a study of T cell changes during pregnancy in multiple sclerosis. Clones were sequenced by immunoSEQ multiplex PCR, and TCRdb holds only the in-frame ones, with some missing. Of around 110,000 clones in the sample, roughly nine tenths were seen once. The source of this sequence is a female donor with multiple sclerosis, enrolled in a pregnancy study. The specimen was peripheral blood, collected before pregnancy.

The CDR3 region is CASSWGQLNTEAFF. CDR3 coding DNA: TGCGCCAGCAGCTGGGGACAGTTGAACACTGAAGCTTTCTTT. V and J are TRBV5-1 and TRBJ1-1, with 7 nucleotides matching TRBD1. The J segment lost 0 bases and the V segment lost 3 bases, leaving 2 bases of the junction unmatched. The length of the CDR3 is 14 residues. Germline-derived CDR1 and CDR2 are SGHRS and YFSETQ.